These 5 T cell receptor beta chains were all obtained from the same sample, sequenced in a study of blood T cell repertoires in COVID-19. Here immunoSEQ multiplex PCR was the method, and the copy in TCRdb shows in-frame clones only, minus some. This table has 450,000 to 500,000 clones, approximately 85% appearing once. The specimen sequenced was peripheral blood. These receptors were taken from a human donor in a cohort sampled during active COVID-19.

On this clone: This same CDR3 is encoded by further DNA sequences in the sample. V is TRBV7-8 and J is TRBJ2-1, with D unresolved. This CDR3 region has 14 residues. V was trimmed by 3 bases and J by 5 bases, leaving 11 bases between them. The germline V gene has CDR1 SGHVS and CDR2 FQNEAQ. The CDR3 loop is CASSLAGADNEQFF. The CDR3 nucleotides are TGTGCCAGCAGCTTGGCTGGTGCAGACAATGAGCAGTTCTTC.

V is TRBV7-3 and J is TRBJ2-2, with no clear D. V dropped 5 bases and J dropped 0 bases, with 7 bases sitting between them. The CDR3 has 14 amino acids. CDR1 SGHTA and CDR2 FQGTGA come from the germline V gene. CDR3 sequence (DNA): TGTGCCAGCAGCGTTAGCCCGAACACCGGGGAGCTGTTTTTT. This codes for CASSVSPNTGELFF.

This rearrangement joins TRBV6-5 to TRBJ1-5; D not certain. This CDR3 spans 12 amino acids. The V gene's germline CDR1 is MNHEY and CDR2 SVGAGI. Trimming stripped 8 bases from V and 0 bases from J, with 5 bases between. In nucleotides, the CDR3 is TGTGCCAGCCAATTTAGCAATCAGCCCCAGCATTTT. Its translation: CASQFSNQPQHF.

The rearrangement links TRBV27 to TRBJ1-4; D possibly corresponds to TRBD1 (5 bases). The germline V and J ends were trimmed by 4 bases and 6 bases, with 12 bases remaining between them. Per the germline V gene, CDR1 is MNHEY and CDR2 is SMNVEV (reference sequence). The CDR3 runs to 14 residues. The DNA of the CDR3 is TGTGCCAGCAGTTATGGCAGGGCGGATGAAAAACTGTTTTTT. Translated, it gives CASSYGRADEKLFF.

The genes are TRBV7-8 and TRBJ2-7; 9 bases are a match to TRBD2. The V gene's germline CDR1 is SGHVS and CDR2 FQNEAQ. The CDR3 has 15 residues. The V segment lost 1 base and the J segment 2 bases; nucleotides outside the gene matches: 3. The CDR3 nucleotides read TGTGCCAGCAGCTTAGGGCTAGCGGGGACCTACGAGCAGTACTTC. Its protein product is CASSLGLAGTYEQYF.